The T cell receptor (beta chain) described here comes from a study of CD8 T cells in ankylosing spondylitis. General study points: Previous work reported some of these motif variants in the synovial fluid and blood of reactive arthritis.

Generation of TCR beta libraries employed quantitative 5'-RACE incorporating molecular barcodes. TCRdb redid the calling of the 5' RACE reads with MiXCR, one entry per CDR3 protein. Of some 150,000 distinct CDR3 sequences listed, more than 9.5% are singletons. Concerning this clonotype: Its specificity is unknown.

Germline V gives CDR1 GTSNPN, CDR2 SVGIG (reference sequence). The CDR3 has 15 residues. V was cut by 3 bases and J by 3 bases, with 18 bases left in between. Specimen: blood, either unsorted or a sorted T cell fraction (not recorded which). The chain uses TRBV30 and TRBJ2-7; no reliable D call. This clonotype was sampled from a female donor with ankylosing spondylitis or in good health (not recorded which). CDR3 amino acids: CAWSPVSRNFYEQYF. The CDR3 coding sequence is TGTGCCTGGAGCCCAGTCTCCCGCAACTTCTACGAGCAGTACTTC.